Presented here are 17 T cell receptor beta chains from one specimen sequenced in a study of T cells in localized non-small cell lung cancer. Clones were read by immunoSEQ multiplex PCR, and TCRdb kept only the in-frame ones, dropping some. The sample records fewer than 15,000 clones, roughly 28% being singletons. Sequences were derived from lung tumor tissue, sampled before any cancer treatment. The source of these receptors is an older female donor with stage I lung adenocarcinoma.

This clone was seen ten or more times. The rearrangement uses TRBV9 and TRBJ2-7; 10 bases agree with TRBD1. Trimming cost V 0 bases and J 0 bases; bases outside gene matches: 0. From germline, CDR1 is SGDLS and CDR2 YYNGEE. This CDR3 comprises 15 residues. The CDR3 DNA reads TGTGCCAGCAGCGTAGGGACAGGGGGCTCCTACGAGCAGTACTTC. It translates to CASSVGTGGSYEQYF. The complete variable domain, with remaining parts taken from reference TRBV9 and TRBJ2-7, reads DSGVTQTPKHLITATGQRVTLRCSPRSGDLSVYWYQQSLDQGLQFLIQYYNGEERAKGNILERFSAQQFPDLHSELNLSSLELGDSALYFCASSVGTGGSYEQYFGPGTRLTVT.

This chain connects TRBV18 to TRBJ2-3, with D unresolved. The CDR3 is 12 amino acids. With 2 bases removed from V and 5 bases from J, the gap between germline ends came to 5 bases. The germline V gene has CDR1 KGHSH and CDR2 LQKENI. The CDR3 spells CASSPTEDTQYF. DNA of the CDR3: TGTGCCAGCTCACCAACAGAAGATACGCAGTATTTT.

This clone was counted a few times. The rearrangement uses TRBV29-1 and TRBJ1-5; 8 bases match TRBD1. CDR1 is SQVTM and CDR2 is ANQGSEA in the germline V gene. This CDR3 has 14 amino acids. Germline trimming cut 7 bases from V and 5 bases from J; bases unmatched to any gene: 10. CDR3 nucleotide sequence: TGCAGCGCAAGAGGGGGGACAGGAGATCAGCCCCAGCATTTT. Translation: CSARGGTGDQPQHF.

The chain combines TRBV5-1 with TRBJ2-7, with 7 bases aligning to TRBD1. CDR3 length: 14 amino acids. CDR1 is SGHRS and CDR2 is YFSETQ in the germline V gene. Losses at the gene ends were 4 bases for V and 6 bases for J; bases not matched to a gene: 10. The CDR3 nucleotides read TGCGCCAGCAGCCGGGACAGTCTACGGTTCGAGCAGTACTTC. The encoded protein is CASSRDSLRFEQYF.

There are a few counts of this clone. The chain uses TRBV6-8 and TRBJ2-7; TRBD1 matches at 9 bases. The length of the CDR3 is 14 residues. V shed 2 bases, J shed 7 bases, and the junction held 6 bases outside the gene matches. Germline loops: CDR1 MNHGY, CDR2 SAAAGT. In DNA, the CDR3 is TGTGCCAGCAGTTACGGGGGACAGGGTCGGGAGCAGTACTTC. Translated, it gives CASSYGGQGREQYF.

This clone appeared many times. The chain recombines TRBV11-3 with TRBJ1-2, with D possibly matching TRBD1 (5 bases). V shed 5 bases and J shed 6 bases, with 19 bases lying between them. This CDR3 is 15 amino acids long. Germline loops: CDR1 SGHNT, CDR2 YENEEA. The CDR3, as DNA: TGTGCCAGCAGCCCCCATGGGGGTGGGGTGAATGGCTACACCTTC. This encodes CASSPHGGGVNGYTF.

Remarks on this clone: Its ends do not fully match the called genes, so a read error is possible. The V call is TRBV18, the J call TRBJ1-3; no clear D gene. Germline V gives CDR1 KGHSH, CDR2 LQKENI. The CDR3 loop spans 12 amino acids. Here the CDR3 reads CASSPPGNIIYF. CDR3 bases: TGTGCCAGCTCACCACCGGGAAACATCATATATTTT.

This clone was picked up many times. The chain is built from TRBV11-3 and TRBJ2-3; 9 bases align to TRBD2. The CDR3 is 16 residues long. J gave up 0 bases and V 5 bases, and 6 bases lay outside the gene matches. From germline, CDR1 is SGHNT and CDR2 YENEEA. CDR3 sequence (DNA): TGTGCCAGCAGCATTATGACTAGCGGAAGCACAGATACGCAGTATTTT. This sequence encodes CASSIMTSGSTDTQYF.

This clone has at least ten counts. This chain connects TRBV6-8 to TRBJ2-1, with 11 bases that match TRBD2. CDR1 is MNHGY, CDR2 SAAAGT, per germline. There are 13 residues in the CDR3. Trimming removed 2 bases from V and 16 bases from J; junction bases left unmatched: 7. CDR3 amino acids: CASSYRLAGGGFF. CDR3 nucleotides: TGTGCCAGCAGTTACCGGCTAGCGGGAGGAGGATTCTTC.

This chain uses TRBV19 with TRBJ1-4; possibly TRBD1 for D (6 bases). Trimming pared 3 bases from V and 8 bases from J, leaving 10 bases between. The CDR3 extends over 13 amino acids. From germline, CDR1 is LNHDA and CDR2 SQIVND (reference sequence). This CDR3 reads CASSIQGTEKLFF. The CDR3 nucleotides read TGTGCCAGTAGTATCCAGGGGACGGAAAAACTGTTTTTT.

Here the CDR3 DNA reads TGTGCCAGCAGCGTAACTAGCGGACCACCCGGACCCCAGTACTTC. It encodes CASSVTSGPPGPQYF. This chain connects TRBV9 to TRBJ2-5; 8 positions match TRBD2. The germline V gene encodes CDR1 SGDLS and CDR2 YYNGEE. V shed 1 base and J 9 bases; nucleotides not matched to a gene: 11. The CDR3 runs 15 residues.

V gene TRBV19 combines with J gene TRBJ1-6; D not certain. Trimming shortened V by 4 bases and J by 7 bases, and 11 bases separated the two germline ends. Germline-derived CDR1 and CDR2 are LNHDA and SQIVND (reference sequence). The length of the CDR3 is 14 residues. CDR3 amino acids: CASSNRASNSPLHF. The CDR3, as DNA: TGTGCCAGTAGTAACCGGGCTTCAAATTCACCCCTCCACTTT.

There are a few counts of this clone. The chain links TRBV30 to TRBJ1-2; 7 bases fit TRBD1. The CDR3 runs to 13 residues. Trimming removed 5 bases from V and 6 bases from J; junction bases left unmatched: 9. Germline assignment: CDR1 GTSNPN and CDR2 SVGIG (reference sequence). The CDR3 reads CAWGVKGANGYTF. CDR3 DNA: TGTGCCTGGGGGGTTAAGGGGGCCAATGGCTACACCTTC.

In this sample, this clone is medium-sized. The chain is built from TRBV6-8 and TRBJ2-7, with a possible D match to TRBD2 (5 bases). The CDR3 extends over 15 amino acids. The germline gives CDR1 MNHGY, CDR2 SAAAGT. The germline V and J ends were trimmed by 0 bases and 1 base, with 10 bases remaining between them. In DNA form, the CDR3 reads TGTGCCAGCAGTTACTCCCGAATAGCGTCCTACGAGCAGTACTTC. It encodes CASSYSRIASYEQYF.

This clone showed up just a few times. This chain joins TRBV9 and TRBJ2-2; D gene ambiguous. The CDR3 extends over 17 amino acids. Trimming left V 0 bases short and J 1 base short, with 13 bases between. Looked up from germline, CDR1 is SGDLS and CDR2 is YYNGEE. CDR3 loop: CASSVVPSLLNTGELFF. The CDR3 coding sequence is TGTGCCAGCAGCGTAGTGCCCAGCTTATTGAACACCGGGGAGCTGTTTTTT.

The chain is built from TRBV19 and TRBJ1-3; D perhaps matches TRBD1 (5 bases). V dropped 3 bases and J dropped 4 bases, with 7 bases sitting between them. This CDR3 has 13 amino acids. The germline CDR1 and CDR2 sequences are LNHDA and SQIVND (reference sequence). CDR3 DNA sequence: TGTGCCAGTAGTATCGACAGAGGAAACACCATATATTTT. This translates into CASSIDRGNTIYF.

Comment on this clone: Germline and junction disagree at one end, which may indicate a read error. This chain links TRBV25-1 with TRBJ2-6; D is possibly TRBD1 or TRBD2 (6 bases each). CDR3 length: 15 residues. The germline V gene has CDR1 MGHDK and CDR2 SYGVNS. The CDR3 region is CASSVQGSGANVLTF. The CDR3, as DNA: TGTGCCAGCAGTGTTCAGGGGTCGGGGGCCAACGTCTTGACTTTC.